By share of the sample, the clone carrying this TCR beta chain is medium-sized (0.01 to 0.1%). Antigen unknown. Genomic DNA provided the template from which TCR beta VDJ and CDR3 profiles were obtained. TCRdb independently ran MiXCR on the reads; one entry per CDR3 protein. The sample shows approximately 58,000 distinct CDR3 sequences, around 57% of them seen only once. Patients chosen for sequencing had CD8+CD57+ cells that had expanded, as shown by flow cytometry. The data belong to a study of CD8+CD57+ T cells in acquired aplastic anemia. The wider study: Sorted CD4+ and CD8+ cells yielded around 3.2 ug of DNA on average. Broader study findings: Any difference that existed in CD8+ Simpson's diversity between patients and controls was not significant. Approximately 29 was the count of CD8+ CDR3 sequences that patients shared with controls.

Trimming took off 3 bases at V and 2 bases at J, with 8 bases between the two ends. The V gene's germline CDR1 is SGHTA and CDR2 FQGNSA. The CDR3 is 13 amino acids. This TCR derives from a human donor with aplastic anemia. Material: sorted CD4+, CD8+, or CD8+CD57+ T cells (not recorded which) from PBMCs. The chain links TRBV7-2 to TRBJ2-7, with D unresolved. The CDR3 nucleotides read TGTGCCAGCAGCTTCGGCGTTGCCTACGAGCAGTACTTC. Translating gives CASSFGVAYEQYF.